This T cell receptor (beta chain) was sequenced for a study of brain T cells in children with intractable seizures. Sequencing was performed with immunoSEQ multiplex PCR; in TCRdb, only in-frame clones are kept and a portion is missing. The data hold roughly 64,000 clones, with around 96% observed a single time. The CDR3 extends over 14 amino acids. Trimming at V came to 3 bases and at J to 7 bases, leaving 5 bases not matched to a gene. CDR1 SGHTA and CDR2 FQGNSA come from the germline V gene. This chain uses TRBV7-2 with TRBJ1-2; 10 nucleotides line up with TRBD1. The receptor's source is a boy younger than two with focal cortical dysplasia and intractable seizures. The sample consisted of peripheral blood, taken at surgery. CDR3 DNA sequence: TGTGCCAGCAGCTTGGACAGGGGGACGGGTGGCTACACCTTC. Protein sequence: CASSLDRGTGGYTF.